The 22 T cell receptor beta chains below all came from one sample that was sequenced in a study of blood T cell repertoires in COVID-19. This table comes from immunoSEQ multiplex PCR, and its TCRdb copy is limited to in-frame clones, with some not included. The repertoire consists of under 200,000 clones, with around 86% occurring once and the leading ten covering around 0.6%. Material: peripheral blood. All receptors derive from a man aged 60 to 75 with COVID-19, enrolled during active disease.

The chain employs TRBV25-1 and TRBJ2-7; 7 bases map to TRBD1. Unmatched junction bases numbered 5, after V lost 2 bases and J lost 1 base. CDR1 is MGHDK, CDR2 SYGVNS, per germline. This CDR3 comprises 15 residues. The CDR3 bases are TGTGCCAGCAGTGAAGTCTCAGGGGGTTCCTACGAGCAGTACTTC. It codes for CASSEVSGGSYEQYF.

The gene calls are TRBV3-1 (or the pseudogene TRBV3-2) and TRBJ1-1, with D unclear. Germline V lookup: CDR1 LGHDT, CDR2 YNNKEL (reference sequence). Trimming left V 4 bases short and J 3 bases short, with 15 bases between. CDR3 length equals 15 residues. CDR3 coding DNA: TGTGCCAGCAGCCCCTATCGGACTCAGGACACTGAAGCTTTCTTT. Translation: CASSPYRTQDTEAFF.

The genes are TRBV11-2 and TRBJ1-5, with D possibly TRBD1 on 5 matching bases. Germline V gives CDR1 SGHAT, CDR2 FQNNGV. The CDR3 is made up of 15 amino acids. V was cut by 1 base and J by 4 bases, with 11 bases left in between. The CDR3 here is CASSLGNGGNQPQHF. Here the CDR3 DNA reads TGTGCCAGCAGCTTAGGAAACGGGGGGAATCAGCCCCAGCATTTT.

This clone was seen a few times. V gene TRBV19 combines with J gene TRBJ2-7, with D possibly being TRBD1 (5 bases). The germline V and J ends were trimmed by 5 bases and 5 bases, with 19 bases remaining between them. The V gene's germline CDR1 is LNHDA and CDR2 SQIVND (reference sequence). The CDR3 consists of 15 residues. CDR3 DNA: TGTGCCAGTAGTCCGACCTGGGGCGGCGGAAACGAGCAGTACTTC. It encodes CASSPTWGGGNEQYF.

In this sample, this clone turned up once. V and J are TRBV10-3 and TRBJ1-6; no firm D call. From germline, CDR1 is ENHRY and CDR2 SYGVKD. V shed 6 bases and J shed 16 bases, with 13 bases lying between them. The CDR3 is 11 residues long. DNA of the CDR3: TGTGCCATCAGGACTTCAGAGAGTCTCCACTTT. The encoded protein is CAIRTSESLHF.

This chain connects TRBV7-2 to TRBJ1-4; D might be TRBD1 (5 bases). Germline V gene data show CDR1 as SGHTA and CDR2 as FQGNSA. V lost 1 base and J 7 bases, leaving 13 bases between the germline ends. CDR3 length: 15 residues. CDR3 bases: TGTGCCAGCAGCTTAGAGAGAACGGGGGGTGAAAAACTGTTTTTT. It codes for CASSLERTGGEKLFF. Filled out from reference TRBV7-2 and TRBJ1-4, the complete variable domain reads GAGVSQSPSNKVTEKGKDVELRCDPISGHTALYWYRQSLGQGLEFLIYFQGNSAPDKSGLPSDRFSAERTGGSVSTLTIQRTQQEDSAVYLCASSLERTGGEKLFFGSGTQLSVL.

CDR3 DNA sequence: TGTGCCAGCAGCTGGGGAGGGGGATGGAGCACTGAAGCTTTCTTT. It specifies CASSWGGGWSTEAFF. The V call is TRBV5-8, the J call TRBJ1-1; TRBD1 is a possible D gene (6 bases). Trimming pared 3 bases from V and 4 bases from J, leaving 16 bases between. CDR1 and CDR2 from the germline V gene are SGHTS and YDEGEE. The CDR3 is made up of 15 amino acids.

In DNA, the CDR3 is TGTGCCAGCAGTAGAACAGGCACTAGCACAGATACGCAGTATTTT. Protein sequence: CASSRTGTSTDTQYF. V gene TRBV6-5 combines with J gene TRBJ2-3; tentatively, D is TRBD1 (5 bases). Germline assignment: CDR1 MNHEY and CDR2 SVGAGI. This CDR3 comprises 15 residues. V lost 5 bases and J 0 bases, leaving 12 bases between the germline ends.

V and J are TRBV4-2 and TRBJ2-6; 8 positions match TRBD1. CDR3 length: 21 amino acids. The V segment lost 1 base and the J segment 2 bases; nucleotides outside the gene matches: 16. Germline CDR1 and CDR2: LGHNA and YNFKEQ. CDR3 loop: CASSQGNFMGQAFPGANVLTF. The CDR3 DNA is TGTGCCAGCAGCCAAGGAAATTTTATGGGACAGGCTTTCCCTGGGGCCAACGTCCTGACTTTC.

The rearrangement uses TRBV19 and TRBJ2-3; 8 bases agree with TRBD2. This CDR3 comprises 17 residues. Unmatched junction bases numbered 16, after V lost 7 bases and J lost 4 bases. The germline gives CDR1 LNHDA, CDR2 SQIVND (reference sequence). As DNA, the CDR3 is TGTGCCAGTACTCCACGCTTATCCGGACTAGCTCCAGATACGCAGTATTTT. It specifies CASTPRLSGLAPDTQYF.

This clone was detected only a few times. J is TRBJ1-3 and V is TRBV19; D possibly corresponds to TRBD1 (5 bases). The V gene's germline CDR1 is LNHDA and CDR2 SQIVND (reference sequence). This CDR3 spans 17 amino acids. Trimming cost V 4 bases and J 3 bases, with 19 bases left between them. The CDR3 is CASSTIAGRQRGNTIYF. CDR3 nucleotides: TGTGCCAGTAGTACAATCGCCGGGAGACAGCGTGGAAACACCATATATTTT.

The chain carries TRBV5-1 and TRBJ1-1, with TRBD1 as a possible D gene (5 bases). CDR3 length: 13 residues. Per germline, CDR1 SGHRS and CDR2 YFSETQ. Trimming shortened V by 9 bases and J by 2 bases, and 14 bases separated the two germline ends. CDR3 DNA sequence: TGCGCCACCGCGACAGACCCAAACACTGAAGCTTTCTTT. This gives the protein CATATDPNTEAFF.

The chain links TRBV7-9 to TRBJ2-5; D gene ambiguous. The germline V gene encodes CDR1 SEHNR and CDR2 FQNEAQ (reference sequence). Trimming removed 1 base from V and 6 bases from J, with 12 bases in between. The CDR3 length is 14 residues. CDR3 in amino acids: CASSLVAGSQTQYF. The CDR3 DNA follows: TGTGCCAGCAGCTTAGTCGCCGGGTCACAGACCCAGTACTTC.

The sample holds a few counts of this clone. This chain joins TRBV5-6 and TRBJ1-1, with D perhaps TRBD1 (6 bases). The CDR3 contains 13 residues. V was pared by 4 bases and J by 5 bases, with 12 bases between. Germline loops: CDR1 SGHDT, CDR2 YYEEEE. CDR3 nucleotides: TGTGCCAGCAGCCCCGTAAGGGGGACTGAAGCTTTCTTT. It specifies CASSPVRGTEAFF.

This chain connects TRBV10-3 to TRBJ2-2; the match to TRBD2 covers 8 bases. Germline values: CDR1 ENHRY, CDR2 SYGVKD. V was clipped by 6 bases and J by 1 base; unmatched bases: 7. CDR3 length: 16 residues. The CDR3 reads CAIRGAGVLNTGELFF. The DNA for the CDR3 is TGTGCCATCAGGGGAGCGGGGGTTTTGAACACCGGGGAGCTGTTTTTT.

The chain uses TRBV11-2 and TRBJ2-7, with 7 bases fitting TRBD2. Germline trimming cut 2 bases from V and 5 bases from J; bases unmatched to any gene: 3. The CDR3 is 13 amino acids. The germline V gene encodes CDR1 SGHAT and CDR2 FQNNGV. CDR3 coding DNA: TGTGCCAGCAGCTTACTAGCGGTAGACGAGCAGTACTTC. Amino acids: CASSLLAVDEQYF.

CDR3 residues: CASSPTKLGNEQFF. CDR3 coding DNA: TGTGCCAGCAGCCCCACTAAGCTCGGCAATGAGCAGTTCTTC. The chain has TRBV7-2 and TRBJ2-1; the D is unclear. There are 14 residues in the CDR3. Trimming cost V 5 bases and J 6 bases, with 14 bases left between them. Germline V gene sequence: CDR1 SGHTA, CDR2 FQGNSA.

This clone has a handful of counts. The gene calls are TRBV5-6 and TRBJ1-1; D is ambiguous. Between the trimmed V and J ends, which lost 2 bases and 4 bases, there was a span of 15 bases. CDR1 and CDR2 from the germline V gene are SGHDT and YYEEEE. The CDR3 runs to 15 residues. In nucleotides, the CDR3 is TGTGCCAGCAGCTTCTGGGTGGGGAGAGTCACTGAAGCTTTCTTT. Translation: CASSFWVGRVTEAFF. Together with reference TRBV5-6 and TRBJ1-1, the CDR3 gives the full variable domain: DAGVTQSPTHLIKTRGQQVTLRCSPKSGHDTVSWYQQALGQGPQFIFQYYEEEERQRGNFPDRFSGHQFPNYSSELNVNALLLGDSALYLCASSFWVGRVTEAFFGQGTRLTVV.

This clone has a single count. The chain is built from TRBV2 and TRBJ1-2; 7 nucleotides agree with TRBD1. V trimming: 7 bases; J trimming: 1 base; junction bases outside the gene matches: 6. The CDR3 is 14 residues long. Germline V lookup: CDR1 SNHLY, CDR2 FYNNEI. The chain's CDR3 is CASTLGQSNYGYTF. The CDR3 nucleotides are TGTGCCAGCACCCTGGGACAGAGTAACTATGGCTACACCTTC.

The CDR3 DNA sequence: TGTGCCAGCAGCTTTCTGGACGGGGTTCTGACAAAGGACAATGAGCAGTTCTTC. Translation: CASSFLDGVLTKDNEQFF. The J gene is TRBJ2-1, the V gene TRBV5-6, with D possibly being TRBD2 (5 bases). This CDR3 comprises 18 residues. V was shortened by 2 bases and J by 5 bases, with 23 bases between the two germline ends. Germline CDR1 is SGHDT and CDR2 is YYEEEE. Variable domain in full (rest from reference TRBV5-6 and TRBJ2-1): DAGVTQSPTHLIKTRGQQVTLRCSPKSGHDTVSWYQQALGQGPQFIFQYYEEEERQRGNFPDRFSGHQFPNYSSELNVNALLLGDSALYLCASSFLDGVLTKDNEQFFGPGTRLTVL.

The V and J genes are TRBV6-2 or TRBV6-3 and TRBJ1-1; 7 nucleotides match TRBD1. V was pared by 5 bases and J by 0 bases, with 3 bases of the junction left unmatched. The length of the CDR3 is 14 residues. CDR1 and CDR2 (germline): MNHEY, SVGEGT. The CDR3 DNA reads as TGTGCCAGCAGTCCACAGGGGCTGAACACTGAAGCTTTCTTT. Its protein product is CASSPQGLNTEAFF.

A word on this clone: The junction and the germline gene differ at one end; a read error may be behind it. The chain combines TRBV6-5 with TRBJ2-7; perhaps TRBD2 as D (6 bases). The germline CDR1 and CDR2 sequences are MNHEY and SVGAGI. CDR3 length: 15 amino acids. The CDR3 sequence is CANSYGGDSSYEQYF. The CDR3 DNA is TGTGCCAACAGTTACGGTGGGGACTCATCCTACGAGCAGTACTTC.